This T cell receptor (beta chain) was identified in a study of cytomegalovirus exposure and HLA in healthy donors. The J segment lost 5 bases and the V segment lost 4 bases, leaving 6 bases of the junction unmatched. From germline, CDR1 is SGHRS and CDR2 YFSETQ. The CDR3 has 15 amino acids. On this clone itself: What it binds is unknown.

Study-wide results and caveats: Highly shared sequence variants in one cluster were likely a sequencing artifact. While the bulk of TCR sequences proved rare, some public TCRs turned up in many donors. The study recorded about 160 TCR beta chains that were cytomegalovirus-associated. Reports credit the classifier with highly specific, highly sensitive diagnosis of cytomegalovirus status.

PCR involved 60 Vbeta and 13 Jbeta primers. Profiling relied on immunoSEQ multiplex PCR, and the TCRdb table lists in-frame clones only, not all of them. The sample lists 120,000 to 150,000 clones, about 64% occurring once. The gene calls are TRBV5-1 and TRBJ2-5; TRBD1 aligns across 12 bases. Sequencing was carried out using PBMCs. The receptor was derived from a man aged 55 to 70 in good health and CMV-seronegative. CDR3 nucleotides: TGCGCCAGCAGCCGCGGGACAGGGGGCATGGAGACCCAGTACTTC. Protein product: CASSRGTGGMETQYF. The complete variable domain, with remaining parts taken from reference TRBV5-1 and TRBJ2-5, reads KAGVTQTPRYLIKTRGQQVTLSCSPISGHRSVSWYQQTPGQGLQFLFEYFSETQRNKGNFPGRFSGRQFSNSRSEMNVSTLELGDSALYLCASSRGTGGMETQYFGPGTRLLVL.